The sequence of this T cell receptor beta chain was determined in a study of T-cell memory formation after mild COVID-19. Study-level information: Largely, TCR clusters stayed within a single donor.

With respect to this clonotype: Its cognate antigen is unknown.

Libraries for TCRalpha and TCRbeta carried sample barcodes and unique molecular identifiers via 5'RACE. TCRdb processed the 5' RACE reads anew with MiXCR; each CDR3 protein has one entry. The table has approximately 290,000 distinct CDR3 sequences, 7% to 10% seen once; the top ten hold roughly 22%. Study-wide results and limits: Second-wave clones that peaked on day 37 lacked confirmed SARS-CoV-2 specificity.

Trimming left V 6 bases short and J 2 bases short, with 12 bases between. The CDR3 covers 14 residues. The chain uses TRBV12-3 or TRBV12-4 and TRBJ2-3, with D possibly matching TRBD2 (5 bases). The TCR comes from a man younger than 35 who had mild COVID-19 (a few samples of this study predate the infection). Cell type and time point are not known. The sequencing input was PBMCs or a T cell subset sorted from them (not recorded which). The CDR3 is CASSRRTSTDTQYF. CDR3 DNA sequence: TGTGCCAGCAGCCGCCGGACTTCCACAGATACGCAGTATTTT.